This T cell receptor beta chain was found in a study of cytomegalovirus exposure and HLA in healthy donors. Turning to the study itself: Within an early data release were about 90 million unique TCRs drawn from HLA-typed donors. Study results and caveats: Among TCR beta chains, those listed as cytomegalovirus-associated numbered over 150. Donors were assumed by presence/absence analyses to have roughly uniform sequencing depth.

To note about this clone: Its antigen is unidentified. Mismatch with germline at one junction end may stem from a read error.

Germline V gene sequence: CDR1 SEHNR, CDR2 FQNEAQ (reference sequence). The CDR3 runs to 12 residues. Unrecorded immune exposure was likely among donors, who were nominally healthy when sampled. Primers: 60 Vbeta forward and 13 Jbeta reverse. Measured with immunoSEQ multiplex PCR; TCRdb has only the in-frame clones, and not every one. The data contain 100,000 to 150,000 clones, 75% to 85% of them singletons. Sample: PBMCs. This clonotype was obtained from a woman between 45 and 60 years old in good health and CMV-seropositive. The chain uses TRBV7-9 and TRBJ1-2, with D perhaps matching TRBD1 (5 bases). The CDR3 sequence: CSSSGTGWGYTF. CDR3 nucleotide sequence: TGTTCCAGCAGCGGGACTGGGTGGGGCTACACCTTC.